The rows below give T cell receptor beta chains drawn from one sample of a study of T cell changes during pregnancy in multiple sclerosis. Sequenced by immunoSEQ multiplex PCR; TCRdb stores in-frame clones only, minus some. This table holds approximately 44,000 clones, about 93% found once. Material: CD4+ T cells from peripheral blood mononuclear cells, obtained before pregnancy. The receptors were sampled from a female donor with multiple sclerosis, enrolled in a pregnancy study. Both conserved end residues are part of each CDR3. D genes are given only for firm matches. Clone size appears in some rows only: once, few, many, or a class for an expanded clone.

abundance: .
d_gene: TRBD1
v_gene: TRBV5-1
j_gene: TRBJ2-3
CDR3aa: CASSRRTGSDTQYF
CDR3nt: TGCGCCAGCAGCCGAAGGACAGGGTCAGATACGCAGTATTTT

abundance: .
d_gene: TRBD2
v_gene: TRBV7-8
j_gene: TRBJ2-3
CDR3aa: CASSLVLARDTQYF
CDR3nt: TGTGCCAGCAGCTTGGTACTAGCGAGGGATACGCAGTATTTT

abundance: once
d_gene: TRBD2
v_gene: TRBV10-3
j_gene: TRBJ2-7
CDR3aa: CAISESRLAGAEQYF
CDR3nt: TGTGCCATCAGTGAGTCGAGGCTAGCGGGAGCCGAGCAGTACTTC

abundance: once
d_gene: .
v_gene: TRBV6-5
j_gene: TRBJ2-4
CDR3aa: CASSYSGDIQYF
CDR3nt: TGTGCCAGCAGTTACTCGGGCGACATTCAGTACTTC

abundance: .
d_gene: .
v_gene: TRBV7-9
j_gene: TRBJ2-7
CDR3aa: CASSSIYEQYF
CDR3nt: TGTGCCAGCAGCTCCATCTACGAGCAGTACTTC

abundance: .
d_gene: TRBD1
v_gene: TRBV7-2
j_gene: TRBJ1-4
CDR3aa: CASSPWTGPTTNEKLFF
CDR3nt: TGTGCCAGCAGCCCCTGGACAGGGCCGACAACTAATGAAAAACTGTTTTTT

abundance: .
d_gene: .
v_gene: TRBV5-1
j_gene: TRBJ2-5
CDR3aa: CASSYSATAGRETQYF
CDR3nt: TGCGCCAGCAGCTATAGCGCCACAGCAGGCAGGGAGACCCAGTACTTC

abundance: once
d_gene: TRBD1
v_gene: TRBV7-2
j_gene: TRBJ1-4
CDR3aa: CASQDRDDEKLFF
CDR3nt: TGTGCCAGCCAAGACAGGGATGATGAAAAACTGTTTTTT

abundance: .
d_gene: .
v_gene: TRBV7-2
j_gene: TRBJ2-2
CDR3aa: CASSPPGRTNTGELFF
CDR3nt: TGTGCCAGCAGCCCCCCCGGGAGAACTAACACCGGGGAGCTGTTTTTT

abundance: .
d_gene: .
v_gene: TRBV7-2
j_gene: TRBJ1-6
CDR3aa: CASSLYSRGRSYNSPLHF
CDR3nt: TGTGCCAGCAGCTTATATTCAAGGGGTCGCTCCTATAATTCACCCCTCCACTTT

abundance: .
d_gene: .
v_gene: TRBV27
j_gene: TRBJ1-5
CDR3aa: CASSEQGRQPQHF
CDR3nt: TGTGCCAGCAGTGAACAGGGTCGTCAGCCCCAGCATTTT

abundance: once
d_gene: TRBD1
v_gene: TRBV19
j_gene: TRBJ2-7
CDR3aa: CASSMTGTGYEQYF
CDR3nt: TGTGCCAGTAGTATGACCGGGACAGGGTACGAGCAGTACTTC

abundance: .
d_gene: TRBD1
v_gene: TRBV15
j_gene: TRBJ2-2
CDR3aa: CATSIQGGFNTGELFF
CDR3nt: TGTGCCACCAGCATACAGGGGGGCTTTAACACCGGGGAGCTGTTTTTT

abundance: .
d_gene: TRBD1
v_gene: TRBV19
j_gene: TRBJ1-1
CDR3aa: CASSIGQGVSTEAFF
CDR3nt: TGTGCCAGTAGTATCGGACAGGGGGTATCCACTGAAGCTTTCTTT

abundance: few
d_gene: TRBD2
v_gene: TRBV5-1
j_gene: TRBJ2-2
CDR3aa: CASSRLAGPPAGELFF
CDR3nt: TGCGCCAGCAGCAGACTAGCGGGGCCGCCTGCCGGGGAGCTGTTTTTT

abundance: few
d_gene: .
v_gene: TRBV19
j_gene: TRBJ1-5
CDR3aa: CASSIDHQGSRHF
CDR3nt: TGTGCCAGTAGTATAGACCACCAGGGTTCTCGGCATTTT

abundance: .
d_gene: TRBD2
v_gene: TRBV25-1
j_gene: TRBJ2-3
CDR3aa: CASSPGTSGGTDTQYF
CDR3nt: TGTGCCAGCAGCCCCGGGACTAGCGGGGGCACAGATACGCAGTATTTT

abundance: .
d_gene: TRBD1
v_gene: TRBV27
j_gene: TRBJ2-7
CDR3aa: CASTKRQGAYEQYF
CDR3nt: TGTGCCAGCACCAAGAGGCAGGGGGCCTACGAGCAGTACTTC

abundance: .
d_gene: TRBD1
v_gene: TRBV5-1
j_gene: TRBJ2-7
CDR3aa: CASSKWTGGAYEQYF
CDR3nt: TGCGCCAGCAGCAAATGGACAGGGGGGGCCTACGAGCAGTACTTC

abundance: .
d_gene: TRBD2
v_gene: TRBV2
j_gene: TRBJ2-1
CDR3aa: CASSPGLGSYNEQFF
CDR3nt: TGTGCCAGCAGCCCGGGACTAGGATCCTACAATGAGCAGTTCTTC

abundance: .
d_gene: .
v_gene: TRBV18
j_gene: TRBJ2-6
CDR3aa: CASSPLPGNSGANVLTF
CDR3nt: TGTGCCAGCTCACCCCTCCCGGGGAACTCTGGGGCCAACGTCCTGACTTTC

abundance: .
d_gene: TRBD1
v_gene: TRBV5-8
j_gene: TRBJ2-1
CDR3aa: CASSLDTGTGYNEQFF
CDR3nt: TGTGCCAGCAGCCTTGATACCGGGACAGGTTACAATGAGCAGTTCTTC

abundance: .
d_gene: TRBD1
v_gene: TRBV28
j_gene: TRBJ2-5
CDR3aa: CASSIGTGLLGTQYF
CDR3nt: TGTGCCAGCAGCATCGGGACAGGGCTCTTGGGGACCCAGTACTTC

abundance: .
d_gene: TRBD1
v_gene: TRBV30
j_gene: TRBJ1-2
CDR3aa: CAWSGTGKGGYTF
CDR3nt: TGTGCCTGGAGTGGGACAGGCAAAGGAGGCTACACCTTC